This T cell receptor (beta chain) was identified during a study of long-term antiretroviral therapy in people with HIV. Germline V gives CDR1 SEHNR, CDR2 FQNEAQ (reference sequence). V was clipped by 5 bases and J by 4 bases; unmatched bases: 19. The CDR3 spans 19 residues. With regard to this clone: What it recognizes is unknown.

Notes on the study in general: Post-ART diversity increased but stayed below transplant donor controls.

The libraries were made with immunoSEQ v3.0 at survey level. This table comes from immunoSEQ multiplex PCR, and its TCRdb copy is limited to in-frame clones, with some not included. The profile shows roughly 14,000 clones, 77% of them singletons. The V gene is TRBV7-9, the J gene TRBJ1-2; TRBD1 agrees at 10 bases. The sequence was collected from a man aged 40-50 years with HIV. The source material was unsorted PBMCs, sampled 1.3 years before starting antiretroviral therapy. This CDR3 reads CASSNSGDGTGAPSYGYTF. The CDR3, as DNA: TGTGCCAGCAGCAATTCCGGTGATGGGACAGGGGCGCCAAGCTATGGCTACACCTTC.